Below are 31 T cell receptor beta chains sequenced from a single sample in a study of identical twins. Each CDR3 protein gets one entry after TCRdb re-called the 5' RACE reads with MiXCR. Here the sample spans approximately 190,000 distinct CDR3 sequences, about 16% being singletons. These data also featured in a second study, about T cells expressing NK-cell markers.

Sequenced material: CD8+ T cells sorted from blood. Receptors originate from a woman aged 18-29 years in good health.

The chain joins TRBV19 to TRBJ2-7, with D tentatively TRBD1 (7 bases). The V and J ends lost 1 base and 3 bases respectively, with 13 bases between them. Germline V gene lookup returns CDR1 LNHDA and CDR2 SQIVND (reference sequence). The CDR3 extends over 15 amino acids. CDR3 in amino acids: CASSIAPGGGYEQYF. Here the CDR3 DNA reads TGTGCCAGTAGTATAGCCCCAGGGGGAGGCTACGAGCAGTACTTC.

The sample holds a few counts of this clonotype. The rearrangement joins TRBV7-3 to TRBJ2-3; the D call may be TRBD1 or TRBD2 (5 bases each). V was trimmed by 5 bases and J by 5 bases, leaving 14 bases between them. The CDR3 contains 14 residues. CDR1 is SGHTA and CDR2 is FQGTGA in the germline V gene. CDR3 nucleotide sequence: TGTGCCAGCAGCCCCCTGGGTGGGGGAGATACGCAGTATTTT. The encoded protein is CASSPLGGGDTQYF.

V usage is TRBV27 and J usage is TRBJ2-1; tentative D call: TRBD2 (5 bases). CDR3 length equals 13 residues. The V gene's germline CDR1 is MNHEY and CDR2 SMNVEV (reference sequence). V lost 5 bases to trimming and J lost 5 bases, with 10 bases between them. In DNA, the CDR3 is TGTGCCAGCAGTCCATATAGCGACAATGAGCAGTTCTTC. It specifies CASSPYSDNEQFF.

The chain has TRBV11-1 and TRBJ2-3; D may be TRBD2 (6 bases). Per germline, CDR1 SGHAT and CDR2 FQDESV (reference sequence). The length of the CDR3 is 18 residues. The V end was cut by 0 bases, the J end by 3 bases, with 19 bases between. CDR3 sequence reads: CASSLAPGRPNWTDTQYF. In DNA form, the CDR3 reads TGTGCCAGCAGCTTAGCGCCCGGGAGACCTAACTGGACAGATACGCAGTATTTT.

The chain joins TRBV20-1 to TRBJ2-2; D is possibly TRBD2 (5 bases). The CDR3 totals 11 residues. Trimming stripped 6 bases from V and 7 bases from J, with 9 bases between. Germline V gene data show CDR1 as DFQATT and CDR2 as SNEGSKA (reference sequence). CDR3 bases: TGCAGTGCACCACTAGACGGGGAGCTGTTTTTT. Translating gives CSAPLDGELFF.

This clonotype was counted once. CDR3 residues: CASSYESTGAKDEQYF. The CDR3 bases are TGTGCCAGCAGCTATGAGAGTACCGGAGCCAAGGACGAGCAGTACTTC. The chain joins TRBV6-5 to TRBJ2-7; D is unresolved. Looked up from germline, CDR1 is MNHEY and CDR2 is SVGAGI. There are 16 residues in the CDR3. V gave up 6 bases and J gave up 5 bases, with 23 bases separating them.

This clonotype has a handful of counts. This sequence joins TRBV12-3 or TRBV12-4 and TRBJ2-7; D gene unclear. The CDR3 has 12 amino acids. Trimming left V 6 bases short and J 6 bases short, with 12 bases between. CDR3 protein: CASSSVGSEQYF. CDR3 in DNA: TGTGCCAGCAGCTCAGTGGGTAGCGAGCAGTACTTC.

The chain is built from TRBV12-3 or TRBV12-4 and TRBJ1-5; D remains ambiguous. The CDR3 runs 15 residues. Trimming took off 4 bases at V and 0 bases at J, with 10 bases between the two ends. DNA for the CDR3: TGTGCCAGCAGTTCAGTTGGATATAGCAATCAGCCCCAGCATTTT. Encoded protein: CASSSVGYSNQPQHF.

The CDR3 is CASSQVGAGASSGELFF. CDR3 coding DNA: TGTGCCAGCAGCCAAGTTGGGGCGGGGGCCTCGAGTGGGGAGCTGTTTTTT. The V and J genes are TRBV3-1 and TRBJ2-2; a possible D gene is TRBD2 (7 bases). V was clipped by 1 base and J by 8 bases, with 20 bases between them. CDR1 is LGHDT and CDR2 is YNNKEL in the germline V gene (reference sequence). This CDR3 spans 17 amino acids.

This clonotype was picked up a small number of times. The chain employs TRBV6-5 and TRBJ2-3; 9 bases agree with TRBD2. V gave up 0 bases and J gave up 3 bases; unmatched junction bases: 7. CDR3 length: 17 residues. Germline V gene sequence: CDR1 MNHEY, CDR2 SVGAGI. CDR3 sequence: CASSYSLAGLLTDTQYF. CDR3 DNA: TGTGCCAGCAGTTACTCTCTAGCGGGATTGTTGACAGATACGCAGTATTTT.

J is TRBJ2-7 and V is TRBV29-1; a possible D gene is TRBD2 (6 bases). The CDR3 loop spans 13 amino acids. The germline CDR1 and CDR2 sequences are SQVTM and ANQGSEA. V was pared by 6 bases and J by 5 bases, with 17 bases between. The CDR3 DNA is TGCAGCGTGCTCGGCGGGACGGATAACGAGCAGTACTTC. It yields the protein CSVLGGTDNEQYF.

There are a few counts of this clonotype. The chain recombines TRBV12-3 or TRBV12-4 with TRBJ2-2, with TRBD1 matching 8 bases. The CDR3 is made up of 14 amino acids. Unmatched junction bases numbered 7, after V lost 6 bases and J lost 7 bases. The CDR3 reads CASSDRGNGGELFF. DNA of the CDR3: TGTGCCAGCAGCGACAGGGGAAATGGCGGGGAGCTGTTTTTT.

Points on this clonotype: The junction does not match germline at one end; this may be a read error. J is TRBJ1-1 and V is TRBV7-9; a weak D match, TRBD1 (5 bases). Germline CDR1 reads SEHNR; CDR2 reads FQNEAQ (reference sequence). The CDR3 sequence is 15 residues long. CDR3 loop: CANSQDKAGNTEAFF. The CDR3 DNA follows: TGTGCCAACAGCCAGGACAAAGCAGGGAACACTGAAGCTTTCTTT. Combining the CDR3 with reference TRBV7-9 and TRBJ1-1 gives the whole variable domain DTGVSQNPRHKITKRGQNVTFRCDPISEHNRLYWYRQTLGQGPEFLTYFQNEAQLEKSRLLSDRFSAERPKGSFSTLEIQRTEQGDSAMYLCANSQDKAGNTEAFFGQGTRLTVV.

The V and J genes are TRBV19 and TRBJ1-5, with D unclear. Trimming stripped 3 bases from V and 5 bases from J, with 8 bases between. The CDR3 is 13 residues long. Germline-derived CDR1 and CDR2 are LNHDA and SQIVND (reference sequence). In nucleotides, the CDR3 is TGTGCCAGTAGTATGGGGTTATATCAGCCCCAGCATTTT. Residues: CASSMGLYQPQHF.

This clonotype was counted a single time. This sequence joins TRBV14 and TRBJ1-6; D ambiguous. The germline gives CDR1 SGHDN, CDR2 FVKESK. With 4 bases removed from V and 7 bases from J, the gap between germline ends came to 8 bases. The CDR3 consists of 13 residues. CDR3 amino acids: CASSLGSNSPLHF. CDR3 coding DNA: TGTGCCAGCAGCCTGGGGTCAAATTCACCCCTCCACTTT.

This clonotype was seen only a few times. The chain is built from TRBV29-1 and TRBJ1-2; D remains ambiguous. V lost 7 bases and J 8 bases, leaving 11 bases between the germline ends. Germline CDR1 SQVTM, CDR2 ANQGSEA. This CDR3 is 10 amino acids long. The DNA of the CDR3 is TGCAGCGCGTGGACTCGGGGCTACACCTTC. This gives the protein CSAWTRGYTF.

In its sample, this clonotype was seen a few times. This chain connects TRBV5-6 to TRBJ2-4; 8 nucleotides line up with TRBD2. Germline CDR1 reads SGHDT; CDR2 reads YYEEEE. The V segment lost 4 bases and the J segment 8 bases; nucleotides outside the gene matches: 14. This CDR3 is built from 16 residues. Here the CDR3 reads CASSGPGGGPRDIQYF. DNA of the CDR3: TGTGCCAGCAGCGGCCCGGGGGGGGGCCCCCGGGACATTCAGTACTTC.

This clonotype was detected many times. The chain carries TRBV5-1 and TRBJ2-2; D is ambiguous. The CDR3 is 14 amino acids. V was cut by 0 bases and J by 4 bases, with 7 bases left in between. The V gene's germline CDR1 is SGHRS and CDR2 YFSETQ. The CDR3 DNA is TGCGCCAGCAGCTTGGCCGTGGCCACCGGGGAGCTGTTTTTT. Its translation: CASSLAVATGELFF.

Ten or more counts support this clonotype. V and J are TRBV24-1 and TRBJ2-1; D might be TRBD2 (6 bases). Looked up from germline, CDR1 is KGHDR and CDR2 is SFDVKD. The CDR3 loop spans 16 amino acids. V gave up 12 bases and J gave up 0 bases, with 20 bases separating them. The CDR3 here is CAPTTRRGSSYNEQFF. The CDR3 nucleotides read TGTGCCCCCACAACCCGGAGGGGAAGCTCCTACAATGAGCAGTTCTTC.

The chain couples TRBV19 to TRBJ2-7; 7 nucleotides agree with TRBD1. V lost 6 bases, J lost 2 bases, and 7 bases stayed unmatched. The CDR3 loop spans 14 amino acids. Germline V CDR1 and CDR2: LNHDA, SQIVND (reference sequence). This CDR3 reads CASSFRQGTYEQYF. The CDR3 DNA follows: TGTGCCAGTAGCTTCCGACAGGGTACCTACGAGCAGTACTTC.

This clonotype was seen at least ten times. The rearrangement uses TRBV29-1 and TRBJ1-2, with 9 bases fitting TRBD1. V lost 4 bases to trimming and J lost 4 bases; unmatched junction nucleotides: 10. The length of the CDR3 is 15 residues. The V gene's germline CDR1 is SQVTM and CDR2 ANQGSEA. The DNA of the CDR3 is TGCAGCGTTGGTCGTCCCGGGACAGGGTGCTATGGCTACACCTTC. It specifies CSVGRPGTGCYGYTF.

This clonotype has just a few counts. The chain couples TRBV12-3 or TRBV12-4 to TRBJ2-5, with a possible D match to TRBD1 (6 bases). The CDR3 loop spans 14 amino acids. V was shortened by 5 bases and J by 2 bases, with 12 bases between the two germline ends. DNA of the CDR3: TGTGCCAGCAGTCCCTCCGGACAGCAAGAGACCCAGTACTTC. Translating gives CASSPSGQQETQYF.

The J gene is TRBJ2-3, the V gene TRBV14; D is undetermined. Trimming took off 3 bases at V and 3 bases at J, with 10 bases between the two ends. Germline CDR1 reads SGHDN; CDR2 reads FVKESK. This CDR3 comprises 14 residues. The CDR3 is CASSHGVSTDTQYF. In DNA, the CDR3 is TGTGCCAGCAGCCATGGTGTCTCGACAGATACGCAGTATTTT.

Only a few counts were recorded for this clonotype. J is TRBJ1-5 and V is TRBV27, with D unclear. V dropped 6 bases and J dropped 5 bases, with 11 bases sitting between them. The V gene's germline CDR1 is MNHEY and CDR2 SMNVEV (reference sequence). This CDR3 is 13 amino acids long. The CDR3 nucleotides read TGTGCCAGCAGGTGGTCCCCTCATCAGCCCCAGCATTTT. Its translation: CASRWSPHQPQHF.

This clonotype was counted a few times. The chain employs TRBV7-2 and TRBJ2-3, with D possibly matching TRBD2 (6 bases). Per the germline V gene, CDR1 is SGHTA and CDR2 is FQGNSA. Trimming removed 1 base at V and 4 bases at J, with 12 bases between. The CDR3 is 15 residues long. CDR3 DNA sequence: TGTGCCAGCAGCTTAGTGGGAGGAGAGGCAGATACGCAGTATTTT. Protein sequence: CASSLVGGEADTQYF.

The J gene is TRBJ2-3, the V gene TRBV20-1, with 13 bases fitting TRBD2. Germline V CDR1 and CDR2: DFQATT, SNEGSKA (reference sequence). There are 18 residues in the CDR3. The ends lost 1 base at V and 2 bases at J; junction bases unmatched: 9. CDR3 residues: CSARGRPGLAGNTDTQYF. The CDR3 DNA reads as TGCAGTGCTAGAGGAAGACCGGGACTAGCGGGAAACACAGATACGCAGTATTTT.

The V call is TRBV7-9, the J call TRBJ2-7; D not certain. Trimming pared 3 bases from V and 6 bases from J, leaving 15 bases between. The germline V gene has CDR1 SEHNR and CDR2 FQNEAQ (reference sequence). CDR3 length equals 14 residues. CDR3 amino acids: CASSLPARLGEQYF. In DNA form, the CDR3 reads TGTGCCAGCAGCTTGCCGGCCAGGTTGGGCGAGCAGTACTTC.

The chain has TRBV13 and TRBJ2-4; D gene uncertain. This CDR3 has 13 amino acids. Germline V gene data show CDR1 as PRHDT and CDR2 as FYEKMQ (reference sequence). The V end was cut by 4 bases, the J end by 5 bases, with 9 bases between. The CDR3 sequence is CASSSAIENIQYF. DNA of the CDR3: TGTGCCAGCAGCTCAGCTATTGAAAACATTCAGTACTTC.

V and J are TRBV27 and TRBJ2-4, with no clear D. This CDR3 spans 13 amino acids. Germline CDR1 and CDR2: MNHEY and SMNVEV (reference sequence). Trimming shortened V by 4 bases and J by 6 bases, and 10 bases separated the two germline ends. CDR3 protein: CASSYTGPNIQYF. CDR3 DNA sequence: TGTGCCAGCAGTTACACCGGACCAAACATTCAGTACTTC.

This clonotype came up a few times. The J gene is TRBJ2-5, the V gene TRBV12-3 or TRBV12-4, with D maybe TRBD1 (6 bases). Trimming left V 5 bases short and J 3 bases short, with 16 bases between. This CDR3 spans 15 amino acids. CDR3 sequence: CASSTHLGAEETQYF. As DNA, the CDR3 is TGTGCCAGCAGTACACACTTGGGGGCCGAAGAGACCCAGTACTTC.

The V call is TRBV2, the J call TRBJ2-1, with 10 bases fitting TRBD2. The CDR3 loop spans 15 amino acids. The V gene's germline CDR1 is SNHLY and CDR2 FYNNEI. J lost 6 bases, V lost 7 bases, and 9 bases had no gene match. CDR3: CASIVLAGVRNEQFF. The CDR3 DNA sequence: TGTGCCAGCATCGTCCTAGCGGGAGTTCGCAATGAGCAGTTCTTC. The full variable domain, in which reference TRBV2 and TRBJ2-1 provide the parts outside the CDR3, is EPEVTQTPSHQVTQMGQEVILRCVPISNHLYFYWYRQILGQKVEFLVSFYNNEISEKSEIFDDQFSVERPDGSNFTLKIRSTKLEDSAMYFCASIVLAGVRNEQFFGPGTRLTVL.